One and the same sample provided the 19 T cell receptor beta chains below, sequenced in a study of cytomegalovirus exposure and HLA in healthy donors. Primers: 60 Vbeta forward and 13 Jbeta reverse. Profiling relied on immunoSEQ multiplex PCR, and the TCRdb table lists in-frame clones only, not all of them. The sample holds some 74,000 clones; about three quarters are singletons and the top ten take 1.1%. The sequencing input was PBMCs. The receptors shown here come from a male donor in good health and CMV-seronegative.

To note about this clone: The junction does not match germline at one end; this may be a read error. The chain is built from TRBV19 and TRBJ1-5, with D hard to call. This CDR3 is 16 amino acids long. Germline V gene data show CDR1 as LNHDA and CDR2 as SQIVND (reference sequence). CDR3: CASTRGQQVTNQPQNF. The CDR3 DNA sequence: TGTGCCAGTACCAGAGGTCAGCAAGTAACCAATCAGCCCCAGAATTTT.

Details on this clone: A junction end diverges from the germline sequence, so it may reflect a read error. This sequence joins TRBV6-6 and TRBJ1-4; the D gene is possibly TRBD1 (6 bases). The length of the CDR3 is 12 residues. The germline CDR1 and CDR2 sequences are MNHNY and SVGAGI (reference sequence). The CDR3 DNA follows: TGTGCCAGCAGTCAAATACAGGGCCTTCACGCTTTT. It specifies CASSQIQGLHAF.

The gene calls are TRBV5-4 and TRBJ1-1; D is ambiguous. This CDR3 region has 16 residues. The germline V gene encodes CDR1 SGHNT and CDR2 YYREEE (reference sequence). The V and J ends lost 4 bases and 2 bases respectively, with 18 bases between them. The CDR3 DNA is TGTGCCAGCAGCCCCATGGGAGCTACTTTTAACACTGAAGCTTTCTTT. Its translation is CASSPMGATFNTEAFF.

Regarding this clone: One end of the junction varies from germline; a read error may be responsible. V gene TRBV7-7 combines with J gene TRBJ2-5; D possibly matches TRBD1 or TRBD2 (7 bases each). The germline gives CDR1 SSHAT, CDR2 FNYEAQ (reference sequence). The CDR3 sequence is 15 residues long. This CDR3 reads CASSLGGDSQETQYF. CDR3 nucleotides: TGTGCTAGCAGCTTAGGGGGGGACAGCCAAGAGACCCAGTACTTC. Complete variable domain (other parts from reference TRBV7-7 and TRBJ2-5): GAGVSQSPRYKVTKRGQDVTLRCDPISSHATLYWYQQALGQGPEFLTYFNYEAQPDKSGLPSDRFSAERPEGSISTLTIQRTEQRDSAMYRCASSLGGDSQETQYFGPGTRLLVL.

This clone was observed once. J is TRBJ2-3 and V is TRBV7-9; D is possibly TRBD2 (6 bases). CDR1 and CDR2 from the germline V gene are SEHNR and FQNEAQ (reference sequence). The CDR3 length is 13 residues. CDR3 region: CSLTRESTDTQYF. The CDR3 DNA follows: TGTTCCTTGACCCGGGAGAGCACAGATACGCAGTATTTT.

The J gene is TRBJ1-5, the V gene TRBV18, with D tentatively TRBD1 (6 bases). V lost 3 bases and J 0 bases, leaving 15 bases between the germline ends. The germline V gene has CDR1 KGHSH and CDR2 LQKENI. The CDR3 sequence is 17 residues long. This chain's CDR3 is CASSPSGTWYSNQPQHF. CDR3 in DNA: TGTGCCAGCTCACCCTCCGGGACATGGTATAGCAATCAGCCCCAGCATTTT.

The chain couples TRBV28 to TRBJ2-5; 8 bases match TRBD2. After removal of 7 bases from V and 4 bases from J, the junction contained 8 bases not matched to a gene. The V gene's germline CDR1 is MDHEN and CDR2 SYDVKM. The CDR3 runs to 14 residues. CDR3: CASTPGLEAETQYF. Written as DNA, the CDR3 is TGTGCCAGCACCCCGGGACTAGAGGCAGAGACCCAGTACTTC.

J is TRBJ1-5 and V is TRBV5-6; D possibly corresponds to TRBD1 (5 bases). The CDR3 runs to 14 residues. Trimming pared 4 bases from V and 4 bases from J, leaving 12 bases between. Germline V gives CDR1 SGHDT, CDR2 YYEEEE. The CDR3 nucleotides are TGTGCCAGCAGCCTGATCGGGGGGAATCAGCCCCAGCATTTT. Its translation is CASSLIGGNQPQHF.

The genes are TRBV5-6 and TRBJ1-5; tentative D call: TRBD1 (6 bases). Germline V gene data show CDR1 as SGHDT and CDR2 as YYEEEE. The CDR3 is 14 amino acids. Trimming cost V 1 base and J 7 bases, with 12 bases left between them. The DNA of the CDR3 is TGTGCCAGCAGCTTGACAGGGACACGGCAGCCCCAGCATTTT. Protein sequence: CASSLTGTRQPQHF.

The J gene is TRBJ2-6, the V gene TRBV5-6; a possible D gene is TRBD1 (6 bases). V gave up 4 bases and J gave up 0 bases, with 14 bases separating them. The germline V gene has CDR1 SGHDT and CDR2 YYEEEE. CDR3 length: 17 amino acids. For the CDR3, the DNA is TGTGCCAGCAGCCCCGCTACAGGGAGCTCTGGGGCCAACGTCCTGACTTTC. As protein: CASSPATGSSGANVLTF.

This clone has only one observation. This chain joins TRBV29-1 and TRBJ2-7; 11 bases line up with TRBD2. Germline CDR1 and CDR2: SQVTM and ANQGSEA. V gave up 7 bases and J gave up 2 bases; unmatched junction bases: 4. This CDR3 has 13 amino acids. The CDR3 DNA is TGCAGCGGCCAGACTAGCGGGACCTACGAGCAGTACTTC. Its protein is CSGQTSGTYEQYF.

The chain combines TRBV6-1 with TRBJ2-5; 8 nucleotides line up with TRBD1. With the DNA end fitting TRBJ2-7 better, the J assignment may be wrong. Germline V gene sequence: CDR1 MNHNS, CDR2 SASEGT. The CDR3 runs 14 residues. The CDR3 spells CASRRVTGAYEQYF. CDR3 coding DNA: TGTGCCAGCAGGAGAGTGACAGGGGCCTACGAGCAGTACTTC.

The CDR3 reads CASTDSIYEQYF. For the CDR3, the DNA is TGTGCCAGCACGGACAGCATTTACGAGCAGTACTTC. This chain links TRBV6-5 with TRBJ2-7, with a possible D match to TRBD1 (6 bases). The CDR3 has 12 amino acids. Trimming pared 7 bases from V and 4 bases from J, leaving 11 bases between. Per germline, CDR1 MNHEY and CDR2 SVGAGI.

The rearrangement links TRBV7-2 to TRBJ1-1, with D unresolved. Germline assignment: CDR1 SGHTA and CDR2 FQGNSA. The CDR3 contains 14 residues. V dropped 2 bases and J dropped 1 base, with 8 bases sitting between them. CDR3 sequence: CASSLNAGNTEAFF. CDR3 DNA: TGTGCCAGCAGCTTAAACGCCGGGAACACTGAAGCTTTCTTT.

The chain carries TRBV30 and TRBJ1-6; D not certain. V was trimmed by 4 bases and J by 0 bases, leaving 16 bases between them. Germline assignment: CDR1 GTSNPN and CDR2 SVGIG (reference sequence). CDR3 length equals 17 residues. The CDR3 DNA is TGTGCCTGGAAAGTGACCGAGGGAATCTCCTATAATTCACCCCTCCACTTT. Protein sequence: CAWKVTEGISYNSPLHF.

The V call is TRBV9, the J call TRBJ1-1, with 7 bases matching TRBD1. Germline trimming cut 4 bases from V and 1 base from J; bases unmatched to any gene: 4. The CDR3 covers 14 residues. The V gene's germline CDR1 is SGDLS and CDR2 YYNGEE. The CDR3 here is CASSQQGTNTEAFF. The CDR3 nucleotides are TGTGCCAGCAGCCAACAGGGGACGAACACTGAAGCTTTCTTT. Variable domain in full (rest from reference TRBV9 and TRBJ1-1): DSGVTQTPKHLITATGQRVTLRCSPRSGDLSVYWYQQSLDQGLQFLIQYYNGEERAKGNILERFSAQQFPDLHSELNLSSLELGDSALYFCASSQQGTNTEAFFGQGTRLTVV.

On this clone: A junction boundary mismatches the germline segment, possibly from a read error. CDR3 nucleotide sequence: TGTGCCAGCAGCCCCGGGGGGAATCAGCCCCAGAATTTT. Translation gives CASSPGGNQPQNF. The chain joins TRBV4-2 to TRBJ1-5, with D tentatively TRBD1 (5 bases). The CDR3 sequence is 13 residues long. CDR1 and CDR2 from the germline V gene are LGHNA and YNFKEQ.

CDR3 sequence (DNA): TGTGCCAGCAGCTTGAAGACAGGGATGAACACTGAAGCTTTCTTT. It translates to CASSLKTGMNTEAFF. J is TRBJ1-1 and V is TRBV7-2; 7 nucleotides agree with TRBD1. This CDR3 contains 15 residues. CDR1 and CDR2 from the germline V gene are SGHTA and FQGNSA. V was pared by 3 bases and J by 0 bases, with 4 bases of the junction left unmatched.

V and J are TRBV4-2 and TRBJ1-6, with 7 bases aligning to TRBD1. This CDR3 spans 16 amino acids. CDR1 is LGHNA, CDR2 YNFKEQ, per germline. The V segment lost 0 bases and the J segment 7 bases; nucleotides outside the gene matches: 6. For the CDR3, the DNA is TGTGCCAGCAGCCAAGACCCCGCAGGGGGAAATTCACCCCTCCACTTT. This gives the protein CASSQDPAGGNSPLHF.